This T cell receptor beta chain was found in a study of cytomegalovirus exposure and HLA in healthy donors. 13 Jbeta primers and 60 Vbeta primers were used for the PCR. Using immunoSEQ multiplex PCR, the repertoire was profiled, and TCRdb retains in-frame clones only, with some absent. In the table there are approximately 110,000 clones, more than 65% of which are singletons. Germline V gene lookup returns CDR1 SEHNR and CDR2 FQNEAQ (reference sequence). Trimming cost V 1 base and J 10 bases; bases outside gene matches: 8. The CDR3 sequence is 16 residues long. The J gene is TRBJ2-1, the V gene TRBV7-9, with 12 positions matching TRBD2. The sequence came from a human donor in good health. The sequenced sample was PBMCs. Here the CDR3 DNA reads TGTGCCAGCAGCTTAGGGGCTAGCGGGAGGGCACTGGAGCAGTTCTTC. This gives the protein CASSLGASGRALEQFF.